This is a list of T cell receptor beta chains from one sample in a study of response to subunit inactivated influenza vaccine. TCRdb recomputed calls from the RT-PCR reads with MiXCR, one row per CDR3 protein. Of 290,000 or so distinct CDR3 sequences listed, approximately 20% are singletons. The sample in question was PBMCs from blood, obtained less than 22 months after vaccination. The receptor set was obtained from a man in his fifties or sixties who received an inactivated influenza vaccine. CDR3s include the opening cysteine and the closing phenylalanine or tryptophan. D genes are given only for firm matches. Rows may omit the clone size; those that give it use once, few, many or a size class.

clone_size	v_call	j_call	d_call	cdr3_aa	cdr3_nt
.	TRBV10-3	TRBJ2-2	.	CAIVANTGELFF	TGTGCCATCGTGGCGAACACCGGGGAGCTGTTTTTT
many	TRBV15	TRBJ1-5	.	CATSRVGNQPQHF	TGTGCCACCAGCAGAGTTGGGAATCAGCCCCAGCATTTT
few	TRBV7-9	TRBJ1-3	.	CASSPQGTGNTIYF	TGTGCCAGCAGCCCTCAGGGTACTGGAAACACCATATATTTT
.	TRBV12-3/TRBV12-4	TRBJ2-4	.	CASKGAGIQYF	TGTGCCAGCAAAGGTGCGGGCATTCAGTACTTC
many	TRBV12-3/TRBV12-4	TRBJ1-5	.	CASSLGEDQPQHF	TGTGCCAGCAGTTTAGGTGAAGATCAGCCCCAGCATTTT
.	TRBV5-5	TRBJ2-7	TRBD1	CASSTSGQGNEQYF	TGTGCCAGCAGCACCAGTGGACAGGGAAACGAGCAGTACTTC
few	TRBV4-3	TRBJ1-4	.	CASSHNLSGNEKLFF	TGCGCCAGCAGCCACAACCTCTCGGGCAATGAAAAACTGTTTTTT
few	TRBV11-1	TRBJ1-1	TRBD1	CASSLLRYLQGAMDTEAFF	TGTGCCAGCAGCCTTCTTAGATACTTACAGGGGGCGATGGACACTGAAGCTTTCTTT
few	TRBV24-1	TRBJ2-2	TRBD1	CATSDLDRAPGELFF	TGTGCCACCAGTGACCTGGACAGGGCTCCCGGGGAGCTGTTTTTT
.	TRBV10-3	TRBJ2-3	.	CAGRREDNTDTQYF	TGTGCCGGCCGAAGAGAGGACAACACAGATACGCAGTATTTT
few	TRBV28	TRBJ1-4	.	CASSSLQRTNEKLFF	TGTGCCAGCAGTTCTCTACAGAGGACTAATGAAAAACTGTTTTTT
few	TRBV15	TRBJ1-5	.	CATSEDRQRSNQPQHF	TGTGCCACCAGCGAGGACAGACAACGTAGCAATCAGCCCCAGCATTTT
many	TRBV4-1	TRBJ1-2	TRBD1	CASRGQEKSNYGYTF	TGCGCCAGCAGGGGACAGGAAAAATCTAACTATGGCTACACCTTC
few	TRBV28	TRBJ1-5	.	CASSPPGAHQPQHF	TGTGCCAGCAGTCCCCCAGGGGCCCATCAGCCCCAGCATTTT
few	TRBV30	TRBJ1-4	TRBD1	CAWSVGQSTNEKLFF	TGTGCCTGGAGTGTGGGACAGTCAACTAATGAAAAACTGTTTTTT
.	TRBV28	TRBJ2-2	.	CASSSGHMNTGELFF	TGTGCCAGCAGTTCGGGACACATGAACACCGGGGAGCTGTTTTTT
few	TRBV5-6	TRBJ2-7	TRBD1	CASSSTGGLPYEQYF	TGTGCCAGCAGCTCAACAGGGGGCCTCCCCTACGAGCAGTACTTC
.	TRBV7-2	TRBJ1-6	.	CASSLAGWANSPLHF	TGTGCCAGCAGCTTAGCGGGGTGGGCTAATTCACCCCTCCACTTT
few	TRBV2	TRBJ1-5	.	CASRPGRNSNQPQHF	TGTGCCAGCAGACCCGGACGGAATTCCAATCAGCCCCAGCATTTT
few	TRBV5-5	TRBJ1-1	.	CASSLERRNTEAFF	TGTGCCAGCAGCTTGGAGCGGAGGAACACTGAAGCTTTCTTT
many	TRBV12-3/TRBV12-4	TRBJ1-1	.	CASSDRNTEAFF	TGTGCCAGCAGCGACAGGAACACTGAAGCTTTCTTT
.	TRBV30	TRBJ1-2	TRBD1	CAWSRQGASNYGYTF	TGTGCCTGGAGCCGACAGGGGGCAAGTAACTATGGCTACACCTTC
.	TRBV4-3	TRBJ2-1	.	CASSQDGWLNEQFF	TGCGCCAGCAGCCAAGATGGGTGGCTCAATGAGCAGTTCTTC
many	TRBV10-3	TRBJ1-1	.	CAISGKNTEAFF	TGTGCCATCAGTGGCAAGAACACTGAAGCTTTCTTT
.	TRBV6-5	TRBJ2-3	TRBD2	CASSLAGGPVTDTQYF	TGTGCCAGCAGTTTAGCGGGAGGGCCGGTCACAGATACGCAGTATTTT
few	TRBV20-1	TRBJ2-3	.	CSARVPASTDTQYF	TGCAGTGCTAGAGTGCCAGCTAGCACAGATACGCAGTATTTT
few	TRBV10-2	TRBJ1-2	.	CASTETDMYGYTF	TGCGCCAGCACCGAAACCGACATGTATGGCTACACCTTC
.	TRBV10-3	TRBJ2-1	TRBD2	CAISESPLAAYNEQFF	TGTGCCATCAGTGAATCCCCACTAGCGGCCTACAATGAGCAGTTCTTC
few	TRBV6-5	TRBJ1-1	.	CASSWGRMNTEAFF	TGTGCCAGCAGTTGGGGACGGATGAACACTGAAGCTTTCTTT
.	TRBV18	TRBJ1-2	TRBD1	CASSPMKGQGDYGYTF	TGTGCCAGCTCACCTATGAAAGGACAGGGAGACTATGGCTACACCTTC
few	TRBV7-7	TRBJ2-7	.	CASSRDTNYEQYF	TGTGCCAGCAGTCGGGACACAAACTACGAGCAGTACTTC
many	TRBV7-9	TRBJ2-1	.	CASSLIDEQFF	TGTGCCAGCAGCTTGATAGATGAGCAGTTCTTC
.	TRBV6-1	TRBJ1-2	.	CASIKSFPELNYGYTF	TGTGCCAGCATAAAGAGCTTCCCAGAGCTTAACTATGGCTACACCTTC
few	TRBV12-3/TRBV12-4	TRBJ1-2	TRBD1	CASRRQGFGYGYTF	TGTGCCAGCAGGCGACAGGGTTTCGGCTATGGCTACACCTTC
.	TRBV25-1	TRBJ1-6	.	CASSLYGPLHF	TGTGCCAGCAGTCTTTACGGCCCCCTCCACTTT
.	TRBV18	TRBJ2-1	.	CASSGQGSYNEQFF	TGTGCCAGCTCGGGACAAGGATCCTACAATGAGCAGTTCTTC
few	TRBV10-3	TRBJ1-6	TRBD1	CAIGWDSNSPLHF	TGTGCCATCGGGTGGGACAGTAATTCACCCCTCCACTTT
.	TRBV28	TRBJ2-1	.	CASSTTSRGKYEQFF	TGTGCCAGCAGTACAACTAGCAGGGGGAAGTATGAGCAGTTCTTC
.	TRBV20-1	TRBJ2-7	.	CSARDLGFPSYEQYF	TGCAGTGCTAGAGATCTGGGGTTTCCCTCCTACGAGCAGTACTTC
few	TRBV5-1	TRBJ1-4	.	CASSRDWSEKLFF	TGCGCCAGCAGCCGGGACTGGTCTGAAAAACTGTTTTTT
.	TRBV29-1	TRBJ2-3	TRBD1	CSVAGTGSPTDTQYF	TGCAGCGTAGCCGGGACAGGGAGCCCCACAGATACGCAGTATTTT
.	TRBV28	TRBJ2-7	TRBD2	CASCRGEIYEQYF	TGTGCCAGCTGTCGGGGGGAAATCTACGAGCAGTACTTC
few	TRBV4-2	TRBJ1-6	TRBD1	CASSHPDRGKSPLHF	TGTGCCAGCAGCCACCCTGACAGGGGAAAATCACCCCTCCACTTT
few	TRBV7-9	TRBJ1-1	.	CASSPRQMNTEAFF	TGTGCCAGCAGCCCGAGACAGATGAACACTGAAGCTTTCTTT
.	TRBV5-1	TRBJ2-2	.	CASSLEGLETGELFF	TGCGCCAGCAGCTTGGAGGGTTTGGAAACCGGGGAGCTGTTTTTT
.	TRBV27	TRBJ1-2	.	CASSFRDAPSMIDTF	TGTGCCAGCAGTTTCAGGGACGCACCCTCTATGATCGACACCTTC
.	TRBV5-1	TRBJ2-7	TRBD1	CASSSGTGNYEQYF	TGCGCCAGCAGCTCAGGGACAGGGAACTACGAGCAGTACTTC
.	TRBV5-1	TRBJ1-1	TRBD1	CASSLEDRSGVFF	TGCGCCAGCAGCTTGGAGGACAGGTCGGGGGTTTTCTTT
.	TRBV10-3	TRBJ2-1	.	CAIRDRPYNEQFF	TGTGCCATCAGGGACAGACCCTACAATGAGCAGTTCTTC
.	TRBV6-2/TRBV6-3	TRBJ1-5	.	CASSYSSGASGPQHF	TGTGCCAGCAGTTACTCGTCGGGGGCCTCAGGGCCCCAGCATTTT
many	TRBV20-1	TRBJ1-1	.	CSARVGTTATEAFF	TGCAGTGCTAGAGTCGGGACTACGGCCACTGAAGCTTTCTTT
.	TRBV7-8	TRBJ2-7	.	CASSYFARPYEQYF	TGTGCCAGCAGCTATTTTGCCAGACCCTACGAGCAGTACTTC
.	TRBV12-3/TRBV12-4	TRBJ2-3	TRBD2	CASSLLAGNAGTDTQYF	TGTGCCAGCAGTTTGCTAGCGGGGAATGCAGGCACAGATACGCAGTATTTT
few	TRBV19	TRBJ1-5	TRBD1	CASSDTGANQPQHF	TGTGCCAGTAGTGATACAGGGGCCAATCAGCCCCAGCATTTT
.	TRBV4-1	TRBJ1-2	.	CASSQVGGGPSGGYTF	TGCGCCAGCAGCCAGGTTGGCGGGGGGCCGTCTGGGGGCTACACCTTC
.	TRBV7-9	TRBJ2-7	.	CASSPVGQISYEQYF	TGTGCCAGCAGCCCCGTCGGGCAGATTTCCTACGAGCAGTACTTC
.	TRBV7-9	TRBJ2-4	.	CASSKQGVGGIQYF	TGTGCCAGCAGCAAGCAGGGCGTCGGTGGCATTCAGTACTTC
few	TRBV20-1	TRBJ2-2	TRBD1	CSAGQGNTGELFF	TGCAGTGCTGGACAGGGAAACACCGGGGAGCTGTTTTTT
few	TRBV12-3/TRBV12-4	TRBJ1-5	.	CASSFGVGSQPQHF	TGTGCCAGCAGTTTTGGGGTTGGGAGTCAGCCCCAGCATTTT
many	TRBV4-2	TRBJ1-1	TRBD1	CASSQDGTVNTEAFF	TGTGCCAGCAGCCAAGATGGGACAGTGAACACTGAAGCTTTCTTT